One and the same sample provided the 21 T cell receptor beta chains below, sequenced in a study of blood T cell repertoires in COVID-19. Profiling relied on immunoSEQ multiplex PCR, and the TCRdb table lists in-frame clones only, not all of them. Of roughly 240,000 clones in the sample, 86% are singletons; the top ten hold 1.5% to 2%. Material: peripheral blood. The source is a woman aged 55-70 years who had recovered from COVID-19.

The V call is TRBV18, the J call TRBJ2-1; 8 nucleotides align to TRBD2. The germline gives CDR1 KGHSH, CDR2 LQKENI. This CDR3 contains 16 residues. V was clipped by 0 bases and J by 9 bases; unmatched bases: 10. CDR3 nucleotide sequence: TGTGCCAGCTCACCACCGGGCGCGGGGGGCCGGGGTGAGCAGTTCTTC. Amino acid sequence: CASSPPGAGGRGEQFF.

This chain joins TRBV7-2 and TRBJ2-7, with D possibly matching TRBD1 (6 bases). CDR1 is SGHTA and CDR2 is FQGNSA in the germline V gene. CDR3 size: 14 residues. V was shortened by 3 bases and J by 4 bases, with 13 bases between the two germline ends. The CDR3 protein is CASSFRDTLYEQYF. As DNA, the CDR3 is TGTGCCAGCAGCTTTAGGGACACCTTATACGAGCAGTACTTC.

The rearrangement uses TRBV3-1 (or the pseudogene TRBV3-2) and TRBJ2-1, with 7 bases matching TRBD1. Germline V lookup: CDR1 LGHDT, CDR2 YNNKEL (reference sequence). CDR3 length: 15 amino acids. V trimming: 2 bases; J trimming: 5 bases; junction bases outside the gene matches: 6. The CDR3 loop reads CASSQLGDRDNEQFF. In nucleotides, the CDR3 is TGTGCCAGCAGCCAACTAGGAGACAGGGACAATGAGCAGTTCTTC.

This chain connects TRBV2 to TRBJ1-6, with D uncertain. The CDR3 sequence is 13 residues long. V lost 6 bases to trimming and J lost 7 bases, with 10 bases between them. Per the germline V gene, CDR1 is SNHLY and CDR2 is FYNNEI. CDR3 sequence reads: CASRIEKNSPLHF. As DNA, the CDR3 is TGTGCCAGCAGAATAGAGAAAAATTCACCCCTCCACTTT.

DNA for the CDR3: TGTGCCAGTAGTCTACCTTCGAACACTGAAGCTTTCTTT. This gives the protein CASSLPSNTEAFF. This rearrangement joins TRBV19 to TRBJ1-1, with unresolved D. V dropped 5 bases and J dropped 1 base, with 8 bases sitting between them. Germline values: CDR1 LNHDA, CDR2 SQIVND (reference sequence). The CDR3 contains 13 residues.

This chain links TRBV5-4 with TRBJ1-1, with TRBD1 as a possible D gene (6 bases). CDR1 is SGHNT and CDR2 is YYREEE in the germline V gene (reference sequence). Trimming stripped 3 bases from V and 1 base from J, with 10 bases between. This CDR3 comprises 14 residues. The CDR3 DNA is TGTGCCAGCAGCTCGGACAGAGCGAACACTGAAGCTTTCTTT. It is translated as CASSSDRANTEAFF.

The CDR3 DNA reads TGTGCCAGCTCACCTCGGACAGTCATGAACACTGAAGCTTTCTTT. Protein sequence: CASSPRTVMNTEAFF. This chain links TRBV18 with TRBJ1-1; the D gene is possibly TRBD1 (6 bases). Per the germline V gene, CDR1 is KGHSH and CDR2 is LQKENI. Trimming removed 3 bases at V and 0 bases at J, with 11 bases between. There are 15 residues in the CDR3.

This clone was seen once. The J gene is TRBJ1-6, the V gene TRBV5-4; no clear D. The CDR3 extends over 15 amino acids. Germline CDR1 is SGHNT and CDR2 is YYREEE (reference sequence). The ends were cut back, 9 bases at V and 8 bases at J, with 21 bases in the middle. The CDR3 region is CATSPTRQRDSPLHF. CDR3 sequence (DNA): TGTGCCACCTCCCCTACGCGCCAGAGGGATTCACCCCTCCACTTT.

This clone was detected once. The chain combines TRBV29-1 with TRBJ2-1; 9 nucleotides align to TRBD1. The CDR3 extends over 14 amino acids. From germline, CDR1 is SQVTM and CDR2 ANQGSEA. Trimming took 6 bases from V and 4 from J; bases not matched to a gene: 7. This chain's CDR3 is CSVADRGGYNEQFF. The CDR3 bases are TGCAGCGTGGCGGACAGGGGAGGTTACAATGAGCAGTTCTTC.

Here the CDR3 DNA reads TGTGCCAGTAGTTTACGGACAGGGGGCGCCAATGAAAAACTGTTTTTT. Protein: CASSLRTGGANEKLFF. The chain is built from TRBV19 and TRBJ1-4; TRBD1 matches 11 bases. Germline V gene lookup returns CDR1 LNHDA and CDR2 SQIVND (reference sequence). The CDR3 runs to 16 residues. Unmatched junction bases numbered 7, after V lost 5 bases and J lost 5 bases.

The sample holds a few counts of this clone. The CDR3 DNA reads TGTGCCAGCAGCGTAACAGGGGCTCAGCCCCAGCATTTT. It is translated as CASSVTGAQPQHF. This chain joins TRBV9 and TRBJ1-5; 7 bases are shared with TRBD1. CDR1 SGDLS and CDR2 YYNGEE come from the germline V gene. This CDR3 has 13 amino acids. V dropped 1 base and J dropped 6; count of bases not matched to a gene: 1.

The chain combines TRBV30 with TRBJ2-5; 7 bases fit TRBD1. Trimming took 5 bases from V and 1 from J; bases not matched to a gene: 7. The germline V gene encodes CDR1 GTSNPN and CDR2 SVGIG (reference sequence). The CDR3 consists of 14 residues. This chain's CDR3 is CAWQPGTAQETQYF. CDR3 sequence (DNA): TGTGCCTGGCAGCCCGGGACAGCCCAAGAGACCCAGTACTTC. The full variable domain, in which reference TRBV30 and TRBJ2-5 provide the parts outside the CDR3, is SQTIHQWPATLVQPVGSPLSLECTVEGTSNPNLYWYRQAAGRGLQLLFYSVGIGQISSEVPQNLSASRPQDRQFILSSKKLLLSDSGFYLCAWQPGTAQETQYFGPGTRLLVL.

The chain employs TRBV28 and TRBJ2-1, with D maybe TRBD1 (5 bases). The V end lost 1 base, the J end lost 6 bases, and 16 bases lay between the germline ends. The CDR3 has 16 amino acids. Germline V gene sequence: CDR1 MDHEN, CDR2 SYDVKM. CDR3 DNA: TGTGCCAGCAGTTTATTTGGGCAGGGAAGGGGCAATGAGCAGTTCTTC. It codes for CASSLFGQGRGNEQFF.

The V and J genes are TRBV7-3 and TRBJ2-7, with TRBD1 matching 9 bases. The V and J ends lost 2 bases and 4 bases, in that order; junction bases with no gene match: 9. CDR3 length: 16 residues. Germline V gene sequence: CDR1 SGHTA, CDR2 FQGTGA. In nucleotides, the CDR3 is TGTGCCAGCAGCTTAGCTGCCGGGACAGGGTTGTACGAGCAGTACTTC. Amino acid sequence: CASSLAAGTGLYEQYF.

This clone was counted once. CDR3: CASSLESGGLNEQFF. CDR3 nucleotide sequence: TGCGCCAGCAGCTTGGAGAGCGGGGGCCTCAATGAGCAGTTCTTC. The V and J genes are TRBV5-1 and TRBJ2-1; TRBD2 matches at 8 bases. The CDR3 totals 15 residues. The germline gives CDR1 SGHRS, CDR2 YFSETQ. The V segment lost 0 bases and the J segment 6 bases; nucleotides outside the gene matches: 5.

V gene TRBV19 combines with J gene TRBJ1-4; 7 bases match TRBD1. Losses at the gene ends were 6 bases for V and 9 bases for J; bases not matched to a gene: 10. This CDR3 contains 14 residues. The V gene's germline CDR1 is LNHDA and CDR2 SQIVND (reference sequence). The CDR3 spells CASSPTGNHQKLFF. The DNA of the CDR3 is TGTGCCAGTAGCCCGACAGGGAACCATCAAAAACTGTTTTTT.

This clone was seen only once. This chain links TRBV28 with TRBJ1-1; no reliable D call. Germline CDR1 reads MDHEN; CDR2 reads SYDVKM. Trimming pared 5 bases from V and 0 bases from J, leaving 13 bases between. The CDR3 contains 15 residues. The chain's CDR3 is CASSTADFMNTEAFF. In DNA form, the CDR3 reads TGTGCCAGCAGTACGGCCGACTTCATGAACACTGAAGCTTTCTTT.

V is TRBV10-3 and J is TRBJ2-1, with 8 bases aligning to TRBD2. The CDR3 loop spans 16 amino acids. The trim removed 0 bases at V and 2 bases at J, leaving 3 bases unmatched. The germline V gene has CDR1 ENHRY and CDR2 SYGVKD. CDR3 loop: CAISESGGGTYNEQFF. In DNA form, the CDR3 reads TGTGCCATCAGTGAGTCTGGCGGGGGGACCTACAATGAGCAGTTCTTC.

This sequence joins TRBV2 and TRBJ2-3, with 10 bases aligning to TRBD2. The germline V gene has CDR1 SNHLY and CDR2 FYNNEI. The CDR3 is 15 residues long. J was trimmed by 4 bases and V by 6 bases; bases with no gene match: 7. For the CDR3, the DNA is TGTGCCAGCAGCGTTCAGCGGGGGGGAGCAGATACGCAGTATTTT. Its translation is CASSVQRGGADTQYF. Complete variable domain (other parts from reference TRBV2 and TRBJ2-3): EPEVTQTPSHQVTQMGQEVILRCVPISNHLYFYWYRQILGQKVEFLVSFYNNEISEKSEIFDDQFSVERPDGSNFTLKIRSTKLEDSAMYFCASSVQRGGADTQYFGPGTRLTVL.

The V gene is TRBV7-2, the J gene TRBJ2-7, with TRBD2 identical over 13 bases. With V trimmed by 2 bases and J by 0 bases, 7 bases remained unmatched. The CDR3 is 18 amino acids. Germline CDR1 is SGHTA and CDR2 is FQGNSA. The CDR3 DNA reads TGTGCCAGCAGCTTAATGACTAGCGGGGGGCGCCTCTCCTACGAGCAGTACTTC. Its protein product is CASSLMTSGGRLSYEQYF.

Note on this clone: A read error may account for a junction end that differs from germline. The rearrangement links TRBV7-7 to TRBJ2-2; 8 bases are shared with TRBD1. The CDR3 covers 17 residues. Per the germline V gene, CDR1 is SSHAT and CDR2 is FNYEAQ (reference sequence). For the CDR3, the DNA is TGTGCTAGCAGCCAACGTCGAGGGACAGGGAACACCGGGGAGCTGTTTTTT. Translating it yields CASSQRRGTGNTGELFF.